This T cell receptor beta chain stems from a study of CD4 T cells in relation to SARS-CoV-2 and coronaviruses. Whole-study findings and limits: Culture-expanded clones reflect memory recall rather than primary priming during culture.

In regard to this clone: The antigen is unknown.

Libraries were prepared by immunoSEQ multiplex PCR; TCRdb keeps only in-frame clonotypes and omits some of them. Counted here are over 40,000 clones, 75% to 90% occurring once; the ten biggest clones make up 1% to 1.5%. Naive and memory CD4+ T cells were separated from cryopreserved PBMCs. For nine to ten days, 10^5 sorted CD4+ cells grew with T cell-depleted PBMCs and CEF. The germline gives CDR1 PRHDT, CDR2 FYEKMQ (reference sequence). Trimming cost V 4 bases and J 4 bases; bases outside gene matches: 3. The CDR3 length is 15 residues. The chain joins TRBV13 to TRBJ2-1; 11 bases are shared with TRBD2. The specimen was naive CD4+ T cells from PBMCs, cultured in vitro. Subset given: naive CD4+ T cells isolated by negative enrichment. The receptor was derived from an adult with COVID-19. CDR3 residues: CASSSRLAGYNEQFF. In DNA, the CDR3 is TGTGCCAGCAGCTCTAGACTAGCGGGATACAATGAGCAGTTCTTC.